Included here is one T cell receptor (beta chain) sequence, with context. Its antigen remains undetermined. The sample holds no much larger clone one base away, and base qualities are not on file. The library relied on the immunoSEQ multiplex PCR assay. For the multiplex PCR, a mixture combining 60 forward primers for TCR Vbeta segments and 13 reverse primers for TCR Jbeta segments was used. Amplification of the CDR3 region of rearranged TCR beta genes was performed with a multiplex PCR assay on genomic DNA. Amplified TCR beta libraries were sequenced as 87-base-pair reads on the Illumina HiSeq System. On the study's bioinformatics: A later analysis counted tens of millions of unique TCR beta chains across the roughly 700 repertoires, and roughly 10 million of these chains were shared by at least two donors. Raw reads were error-corrected and collapsed into unique sequences with a nearest-neighbor algorithm that merged closely related sequences to remove PCR and sequencing errors. V, D and J gene segments were assigned by aligning CDR3 sequences to IMGT reference sequences. For a sequence to be retained, at least a six-nucleotide match to both a V gene segment and a J gene segment was required. Rearrangements were called productive when the CDR3 lacked stop codons and stayed in frame with V and J; all others were non-productive. Following IMGT convention, CDR3 was defined as the stretch from the second conserved V-encoded cysteine up to the conserved J-encoded phenylalanine. In an earlier analysis of just under 600 of the donors, sequences lacking an unambiguous match to a single V gene segment were excluded. An earlier analysis of several hundred of the donors called V segments functional above 56.7% productive rearrangements and segregating when the between-donor standard deviation exceeded 5%. To diagnose cytomegalovirus status from the catalog of TCR beta chain sequences, a statistical classification framework was built. A later analysis assigned V and J genes by comparing TCR nucleotide sequences with IMGT/GENE-DB human TR gene sequences. Using the TCRdist pipeline, a later analysis assigned CDR3 sequences along with most-parsimonious VDJ recombination scenarios. In a later analysis, each TCR beta chain was defined by its CDR3 amino acid sequence together with its V-gene family, and reads without a unique V-gene family were excluded. A later analysis removed roughly 590 highly shared, low-generation-probability nucleotide sequences to deal with suspected cross-contamination and a sequencing artifact. A later analysis calculated a clonal expansion index for each public chain from normalized within-repertoire ranks of inferred template counts. In a later analysis, generation probabilities were computed with a VDJ recombination model fitted to out-of-frame rearrangements, and the resulting probabilities were checked against IGoR. In a later analysis, TCR-TCR, TCR-HLA and TCR-CMV co-occurrence was scored with hypergeometric tests, and a repertoire-size bias correction was applied to TCR pairs. False discovery rates were estimated in a later analysis by permuting HLA or CMV assignments 20 times. In a later analysis, co-occurring TCRs were grouped with DBSCAN, and TCRdist sequence similarity was added when clustering was performed within HLA-allele-positive subsets. Repertoires with fewer than 30,000 or more than 120,000 public chains, plus five repertoires with anomalous nucleotide sharing, were excluded from co-occurrence clustering. TCRdb retrieved this table from immuneACCESS and kept in-frame rearrangements only. Not all clones are present; in checked studies, unresolved V genes account for under half, and no reason is known for the remainder. V and J calls and clone size are copied from that table; D and trimming were computed from the DNA. Present in this sample are around 200,000 clones, around 85% of which were seen just once. The ten most abundant clones make up about 0.23% of the sample.

From cysteine to phenylalanine, the CDR3 is 17 amino acids long. Just the 51-base CDR3 DNA is kept, in frame starting at base 1. V loses 4 bases at its end and J loses 0 bases; junction bases beyond the gene matches: 9. Via the germline V gene, CDR1 is MGHRA and CDR2 YSYEKL. This entry belongs to a study of cytomegalovirus exposure and HLA in healthy donors (TCRdb year 2017). Regarding the complete study: An earlier analysis of about 530 of the donors reported about 260 Gb of sequence data and 117 million unique TCR beta sequences obtained from about 170 million T cells. In a later genetic analysis, genome-wide SNP genotypes for about three fifths of the 666 donors were used, and that subset was treated as a discovery cohort. Because of strong linkage in the cohort, roughly five DR-DQ haplotypes were treated as single units for association and clustering. Donor age, sex, ethnicity and CMV serostatus were compiled together with the repertoire data. Every discovery cohort repertoire had been produced on one sequencing platform. A later analysis re-analyzed previously published TCR beta repertoires from 650 to 800 donors and added high-resolution HLA genotyping to study TCR occurrence patterns. The study aimed to test whether signatures of past pathogen exposure could be identified by cataloging public T cell receptors. To decide whether each TCR beta V gene segment behaved as functional or pseudogenic, an earlier analysis of some 600 of the donors relied on high-throughput TCR beta sequencing. To predict cytomegalovirus infection status, the study brought together high-throughput TCR immunosequencing, statistical association of individual TCRs with disease status, and machine learning. A separate validation cohort of over 95 different subjects was used in addition to the roughly 640-subject first cohort. HLA typing included class I and class II loci at four-digit resolution. The study profiled the T cell repertoires of hundreds of subjects by immunosequencing and related them to cytomegalovirus serostatus. Across approximately 420 genotyped donors of the cohort, an average of about 250,000 unique TCR beta nucleotide sequences per donor were sequenced, and roughly 17% of those sequences were non-productive. Typing coverage differed by locus: A, B, C, DRB1 and DQB1 were typed in roughly 620-630 donors, DQA1 in 522, DPA1 in 606, and DPB1 in about 450. Approximately 300 gigabases of sequencing data and around 85 million unique TCR sequences made up an early release that covered about 640 HLA-typed donors. Of the roughly 400 genotyped donors, about 80% fell in the genetic ancestry cluster associated with self-reported Caucasian donors. Rather than drawing on any new phenotypic data, the later analysis identified candidate immune exposures from TCR beta sequences and the way those sequences occurred across donors. General study outcomes and caveats: A further reported finding was that TCR beta sequences accurately predicted the HLA-A and HLA-B alleles for most subjects in the first cohort. When HLA alleles, especially DR and DQ, strongly co-occurred, TCR associations were difficult to assign to individual alleles. An association between a missense DCLRE1C variant and V-gene and J-gene trimming of TCR beta chains was found in a later genetic analysis and replicated in an independent cohort. A later analysis found that most CMV-associated TCR beta chains appeared HLA-restricted, with HLA associations seemingly driven largely by CMV exposure. According to the authors, the approach could potentially be generalized to other disease states and immunological phenotypes. Because some donors lacked HLA typing at each locus, the association tests relied only on the typed subset. In an earlier analysis of 450 to 750 of the donors, most TCR beta V segments appeared in productive rearrangements about 87% or about 30% of the time, broadly matching IMGT annotations. A few of the identified cytomegalovirus-associated TCR beta chains were confirmed in vitro to be specific for cytomegalovirus antigens. A later genetic analysis reported fewer N-insertions in productive TCRs among donors in an Asian-associated ancestry cluster than the roughly 620-donor mean. A later analysis reported that several top co-occurrence clusters appeared linked to parvovirus B19, influenza, CMV and Epstein-Barr virus. The study gave a list of 150 to 200 TCR beta chains associated with cytomegalovirus. Only TCR beta chains were sequenced in this cohort, and the absence of alpha or paired-chain data limited detectable features. In a later analysis, TCR association rates were found to vary across HLA loci, with the most associated TCRs seen for DRB1 alleles and the fewest for HLA-C alleles. A group of highly shared sequence variants was considered likely to be a technical artifact of the sequencing pipeline. Cytomegalovirus status was reported to be diagnosed by the classifier with high specificity and sensitivity in both the original and validation cohorts. For the cohort, immune exposure information was limited to CMV serostatus. While some public TCRs were present in many individuals, most TCR sequences turned up only very rarely across donors. In a later analysis, HLA-associated TCR beta chains showed more clonal expansion and lower generation probabilities than non-associated chains that were equally common. Specific HLA alleles were associated with about 17,000 TCR beta sequences at a false discovery rate of 0.05 in a later analysis. The 87-base-pair reads could not distinguish some IMGT-functional V segments, including TRBV6-2 and TRBV6-3, so those segments were excluded. Presence/absence analyses assumed roughly uniform sequencing depth across donors, an assumption that may not hold. Linkage disequilibrium might explain the correlated functional status among segregating V segments, but an unknown experimental factor could not be excluded. Over 15 rarely observed V segments, including chromosome 9 orphons, were excluded from the earlier analysis of approximately 500 of the donors because counts were too low.

The cohort consisted of 670 or so healthy bone marrow donors. Cohort members were all nominally healthy when sampled, although unrecorded immune exposures were likely present. The donor was CMV seronegative and belonged to the group of over 300 seronegative cohort members. A peripheral blood sample was collected from each donor, and TCR beta sequencing was performed on peripheral blood mononuclear cells. The Qiagen DNeasy Blood Extraction Kit was used to extract genomic DNA from the blood cell samples. This clonotype was sampled from a girl aged 2 to 9 in good health and CMV-seronegative. The rearranged segments are TRBV4-1 and TRBJ2-7; the central 10 bases match TRBD2. Sequencing was done on a sample of PBMCs. The CDR3 in this case is CASSRTTGTSVSYEQYF. In nucleotide form, the sequence is TGCGCCAGCAGCCGAACCACCGGGACTAGCGTCTCCTACGAGCAGTACTTC.